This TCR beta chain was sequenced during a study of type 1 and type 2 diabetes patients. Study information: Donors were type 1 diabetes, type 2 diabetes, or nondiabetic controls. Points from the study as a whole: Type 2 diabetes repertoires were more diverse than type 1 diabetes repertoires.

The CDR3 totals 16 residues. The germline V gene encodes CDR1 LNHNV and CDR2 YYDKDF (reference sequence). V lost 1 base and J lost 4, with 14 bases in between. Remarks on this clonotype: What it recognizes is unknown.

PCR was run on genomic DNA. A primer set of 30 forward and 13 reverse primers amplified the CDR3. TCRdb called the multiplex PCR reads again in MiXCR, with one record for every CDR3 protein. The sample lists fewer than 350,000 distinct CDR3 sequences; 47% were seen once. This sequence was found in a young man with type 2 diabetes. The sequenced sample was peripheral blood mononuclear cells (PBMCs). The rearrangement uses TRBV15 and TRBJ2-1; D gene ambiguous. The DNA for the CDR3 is TGTGCCACCAGCAGAGCTATCCTCGGTGCATACAATGAGCAGTTCTTC. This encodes CATSRAILGAYNEQFF.